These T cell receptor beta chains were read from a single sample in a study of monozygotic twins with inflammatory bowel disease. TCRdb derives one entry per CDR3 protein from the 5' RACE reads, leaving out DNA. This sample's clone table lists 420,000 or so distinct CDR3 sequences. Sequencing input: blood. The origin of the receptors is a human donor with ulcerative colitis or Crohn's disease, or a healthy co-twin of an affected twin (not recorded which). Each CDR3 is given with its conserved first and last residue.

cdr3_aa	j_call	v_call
CASTSSAADTDTQYF	TRBJ2-3	TRBV19
CASSLIPGELFF	TRBJ2-2	TRBV27
CASSQEAILVNEQFF	TRBJ2-1	TRBV3-1
CSALSGSRSYEQYF	TRBJ2-7	TRBV20-1
CASSLGSRLNTEAFF	TRBJ1-1	TRBV7-2
CASSLLGSPLHF	TRBJ1-6	TRBV28
CSARDMASGGARYNEQFF	TRBJ2-1	TRBV20-1
CASSFGGIPNWNQFF	TRBJ2-1	TRBV5-4
CASSPSTGAANTEAFF	TRBJ1-1	TRBV5-1
CASSVGAGTYSNQPQHF	TRBJ1-5	TRBV9
CASPIAGGPNEQFF	TRBJ2-1	TRBV2
CASMRTDNSNQPQHF	TRBJ1-5	TRBV2
CASSLRDTASYTF	TRBJ1-2	TRBV10-2
CASRTNRNEAFF	TRBJ1-1	TRBV6-6
CASSHRDSQFYEQYF	TRBJ2-7	TRBV3-1
CASTTGTYYGYTF	TRBJ1-2	TRBV6-1
CASSPPLVPTEAFF	TRBJ1-1	TRBV5-5
CASSPVSGSEYEQYF	TRBJ2-7	TRBV7-8
CASSDAGHRETQYF	TRBJ2-5	TRBV6-1
CASSQEASGGADVETQYF	TRBJ2-5	TRBV4-2
CASSPGVVEKLFF	TRBJ1-4	TRBV7-8
CSASLGAEETQYF	TRBJ2-5	TRBV20-1
CASSQDGGGRYNEQFF	TRBJ2-1	TRBV4-1
CSVPSAGGIDLQPQHF	TRBJ1-5	TRBV29-1
CASSFASNSNQPQHF	TRBJ1-5	TRBV7-2
CATSRAHLWAANYGYTF	TRBJ1-2	TRBV15
CASSLSTGPQETQYF	TRBJ2-5	TRBV12-3/TRBV12-4
CASSVTGGDEQFF	TRBJ2-1	TRBV5-1
CASAPRSMTRGNSPLHF	TRBJ1-6	TRBV4-1
CASSLQLAGPFNEQFF	TRBJ2-1	TRBV11-2
CASSYGGLNQPQHF	TRBJ1-5	TRBV6-6
CASSPSGVETQYF	TRBJ2-5	TRBV25-1
CASSQGQGMADTQYF	TRBJ2-3	TRBV27
CATLIFASNTEAFF	TRBJ1-1	TRBV28
CASSLLGLAGGPSYNEQFF	TRBJ2-1	TRBV5-4
CASKENGELPTDTQYF	TRBJ2-3	TRBV12-3/TRBV12-4
CASSWGGDSYEQYF	TRBJ2-7	TRBV7-9
CASSVGLRADTQYF	TRBJ2-3	TRBV9